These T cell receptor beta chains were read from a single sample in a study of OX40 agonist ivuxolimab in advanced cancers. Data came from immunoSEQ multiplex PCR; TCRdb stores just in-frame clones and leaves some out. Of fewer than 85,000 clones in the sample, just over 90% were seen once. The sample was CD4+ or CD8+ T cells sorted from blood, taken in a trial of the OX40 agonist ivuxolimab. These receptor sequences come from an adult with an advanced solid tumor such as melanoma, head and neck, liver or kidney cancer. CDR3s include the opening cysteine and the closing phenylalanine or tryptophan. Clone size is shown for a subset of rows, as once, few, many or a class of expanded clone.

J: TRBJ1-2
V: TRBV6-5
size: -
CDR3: CASSFGGPGYGYTF

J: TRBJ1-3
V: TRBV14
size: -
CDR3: CASSLISGNTIYF

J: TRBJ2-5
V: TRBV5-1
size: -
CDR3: CASSWNRNPRETQYF

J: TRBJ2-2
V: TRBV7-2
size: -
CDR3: CASSLNQPSSSWGELFF

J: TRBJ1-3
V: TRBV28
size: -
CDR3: CASEAGPGNTIYF

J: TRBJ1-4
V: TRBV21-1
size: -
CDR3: CASSKEGQEKLFF

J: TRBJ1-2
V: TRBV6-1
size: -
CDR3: CASSVPLTGGLGYTF

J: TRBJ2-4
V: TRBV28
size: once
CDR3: CASTSKNIQYF

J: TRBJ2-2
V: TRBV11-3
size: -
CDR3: CASSLFGRSTGELFF

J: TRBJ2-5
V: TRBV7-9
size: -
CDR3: CASSSGETQYF

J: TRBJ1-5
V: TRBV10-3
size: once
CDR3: CAISGGRDQPQHF

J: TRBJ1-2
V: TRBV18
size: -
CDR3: CASSPGQGVDYGYTF

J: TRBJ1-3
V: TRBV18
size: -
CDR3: CASSPNGEGNTIYF

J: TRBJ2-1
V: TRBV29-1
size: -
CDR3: CSVGAEKNEQFF

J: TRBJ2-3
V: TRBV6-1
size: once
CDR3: CASIIAHTQYF